This T cell receptor (beta chain) derives from a study of Graves' ophthalmopathy and Graves' hyperthyroidism (dated by TCRdb to the late 2010s). As for the study more broadly: Peripheral blood was collected at initial diagnosis, before any treatment. To tell Graves' ophthalmopathy apart from Graves' hyperthyroidism, and to predict which patients would progress to ophthalmopathy, the study relied on TCR beta repertoire signatures. After sampling, hyperthyroidism patients received methimazole starting at 30 mg daily, and ophthalmopathy patients received high-dose intravenous methylprednisolone. For independent validation, a separate cohort was made up of approximately 19 hyperthyroidism patients plus 17 patients who later progressed from hyperthyroidism to ophthalmopathy. To explore V-J signatures distinguishing ophthalmopathy from hyperthyroidism, a discovery set of 100 patients (roughly 45 ophthalmopathy, 55 to 60 stable hyperthyroidism) was enrolled. In total, approximately 130 blood samples were TCR-sequenced: fewer than 50 ophthalmopathy, some 80 hyperthyroidism and about 17 hyperthyroidism-to-ophthalmopathy patients. The roughly 100 discovery patients were randomly split 7:3 into training and test sets. T-cell repertoires of thyroid tissue and blood were compared in about 6 hyperthyroidism patients. General findings and caveats noted by the study authors: Sample size was not statistically predetermined, and group allocation was not concealed from the investigators. In cross-validation, the 13-signature model distinguished ophthalmopathy from stable hyperthyroidism with 87.88% sensitivity and around 83% specificity, while in the test set the corresponding values were about 79% and 69%. In validation, the model predicted ophthalmopathy progression with 55% to 71% sensitivity and about 73% specificity; roughly 11 predicted patients were CT-confirmed with GO in a median of around 6.5 months. Most of the expanded thyroid clonotypes with a frequency above 0.001 were also detected in blood, and it was suggested that the thyroid immune response may be reflected by blood repertoires.

Stable hyperthyroidism was defined as no progression to ophthalmopathy within 18 months of follow-up. The hyperthyroidism patients were 18 to 65 years old and newly diagnosed, with a disease duration of less than 2 months. Patients with other autoimmune diseases, uncontrolled infections, pregnancy or lactation were excluded. Clinical symptoms, serum thyroxine, TRAb, thyroid ultrasound and orbital computed tomography were used for diagnosis. Using Ficoll-Paque density gradient centrifugation, PBMCs were isolated from about 9.4 ml of fresh peripheral blood. Trizol reagent was used to extract the total RNA, and its quality was then checked on an Agilent 2100 Bioanalyzer. The CDR3 has 14 amino acids, counting the end cysteine and phenylalanine. Solely the CDR3 DNA is kept, with 42 bases framed from the first base. Per the germline V gene (reference sequence), DFQATT is the CDR1 and SNEGSKA is the CDR2. V drops 3 bases and J drops 4 bases, leaving 16 bases in between.

This clonotype was seen at least ten times. Its binding antigen is unknown. Qualities for individual bases were not recorded, and no much larger clone is one base off. For repertoire sequencing, TCR beta CDR3 regions were amplified from RNA transcripts. The first round was an RT-PCR using HTBI primers with the Qiagen OneStep RT-PCR kit, and this first round was followed by a second-round multiplex PCR, then size selection and purification. Libraries were sequenced paired-end with 100 bp reads on an Illumina HiSeq2000. Regarding the original processing steps: Reads were processed with SOAPnuke, discarding reads with adapters, uncalled bases, mean Phred below 15, or no exact constant-primer or identifier match. High-quality paired reads were merged with COPE v1.2.5. Clonotypes were defined as unique nucleotide sequences and were aligned to IMGT TRB V, D and J references using MiTCR v1.1. The analysis was limited to V-J combinations with a frequency above 0.0001, which together covered 99.2% of the repertoires. For each V-J combination, a TCR clonal expansion and chaos score was defined as the ratio of F50 clonal expansion to chaos observed in the TCRdist matrix. Welch's t-statistics and random forest were used to reduce the features to about a dozen V-J combinations, which were then used as input to a naive Bayes classifier. Thyroid-blood repertoire similarity was quantified with the Morisita-Horn index. TCRdb reran the public reads through fastp at Q25 and MiXCR, keeping productive beta chains. Each entry is one CDR3 protein sequence, shown with its most common DNA and genes. The V and J calls follow TCRdb's processing rather than the paper's. The sample has some 410,000 distinct CDR3 sequences on record, over 20% of them singletons. Around 3.2% of the sample is taken by the ten largest.

The chain was built from TRBV20-1 and TRBJ2-7, with the D gene not clear enough to name. The sequence derives from a young woman with stable Graves' hyperthyroidism. Donor details come from another sample of the same person, matched by shared clones. The sequenced sample was peripheral blood. The CDR3 amino acid sequence is: CSASAGSRYYEQYF. DNA sequence: TGCAGTGCTAGCGCAGGTTCCAGGTATTACGAGCAGTACTTC.